This TCR beta chain stems from a study of blood T cell repertoires in COVID-19. The table came from immunoSEQ multiplex PCR; TCRdb's copy has only in-frame clones and leaves some out. The table shows over 200,000 clones, with 70% to 85% occurring only once. Across 24 US areas, participants ranged in age from roughly 18 to 89 years. Participants were placed into cohorts based on the clinical history they reported. Cohort 3 recovery required two negative PCRs, clearance, or symptom resolution. Sequencing used PBMCs or T cells enriched from blood (not recorded which). This TCR came from a man in his sixties who had recovered from COVID-19.

CDR3 sequence: CASSWGVYGEKLFF. In nucleotides, the CDR3 is TGTGCCAGCAGCTGGGGGGTATATGGTGAAAAACTGTTTTTT. The rearrangement joins TRBV7-9 to TRBJ1-4; tentative D call: TRBD1 (5 bases). CDR3 size: 14 residues. The V gene's germline CDR1 is SEHNR and CDR2 FQNEAQ (reference sequence). Trimming stripped 4 bases from V and 7 bases from J, with 13 bases between.